This T cell receptor (beta chain) stems from a study of long-term antiretroviral therapy in people with HIV. Run at survey level, the immunoSEQ assay was version v3.0. Data came from immunoSEQ multiplex PCR; TCRdb stores just in-frame clones and leaves some out. The sample holds about 35,000 clones, 60% to 75% seen once. Each donor provided at least one pre-ART PBMC sample and at least two post-ART PBMC samples. Each specimen consisted of roughly 0.9-10 million cryopreserved PBMC prior to extraction of DNA. The germline CDR1 and CDR2 sequences are SGDLS and YYNGEE. This CDR3 has 13 amino acids. Deletions cut 0 bases from V and 4 bases from J, with 6 bases between.

Sequenced here: unsorted PBMCs, sampled 3 years after starting antiretroviral therapy. This TCR was sampled from a man over 45 with HIV. The rearrangement joins TRBV9 to TRBJ2-3, with D unresolved. The CDR3 bases are TGTGCCAGCAGCGTAGGGCCACCAGATACGCAGTATTTT. Its translation: CASSVGPPDTQYF.